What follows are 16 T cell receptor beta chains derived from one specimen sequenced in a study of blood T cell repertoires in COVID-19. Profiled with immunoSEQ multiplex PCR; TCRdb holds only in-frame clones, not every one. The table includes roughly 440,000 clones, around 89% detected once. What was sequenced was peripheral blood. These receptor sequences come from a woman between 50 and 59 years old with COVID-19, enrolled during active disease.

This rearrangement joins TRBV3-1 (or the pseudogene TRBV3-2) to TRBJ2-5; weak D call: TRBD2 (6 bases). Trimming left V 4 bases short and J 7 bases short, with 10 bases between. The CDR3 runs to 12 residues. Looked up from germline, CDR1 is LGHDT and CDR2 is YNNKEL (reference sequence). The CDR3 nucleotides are TGTGCCAGCAGCCCGACTAGTCGGACCCAGTACTTC. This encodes CASSPTSRTQYF.

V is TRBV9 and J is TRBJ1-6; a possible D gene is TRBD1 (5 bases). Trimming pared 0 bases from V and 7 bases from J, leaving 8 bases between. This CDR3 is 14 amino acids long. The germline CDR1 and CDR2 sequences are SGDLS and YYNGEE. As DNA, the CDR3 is TGTGCCAGCAGCGTAGACGGGGGGAATTCACCCCTCCACTTT. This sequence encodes CASSVDGGNSPLHF.

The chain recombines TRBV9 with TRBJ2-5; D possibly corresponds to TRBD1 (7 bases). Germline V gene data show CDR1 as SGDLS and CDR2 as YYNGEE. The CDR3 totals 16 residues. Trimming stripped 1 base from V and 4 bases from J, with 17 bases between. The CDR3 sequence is CASSVPRGGGLETQYF. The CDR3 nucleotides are TGTGCCAGCAGCGTACCTCGAGGAGGGGGCCTAGAGACCCAGTACTTC.

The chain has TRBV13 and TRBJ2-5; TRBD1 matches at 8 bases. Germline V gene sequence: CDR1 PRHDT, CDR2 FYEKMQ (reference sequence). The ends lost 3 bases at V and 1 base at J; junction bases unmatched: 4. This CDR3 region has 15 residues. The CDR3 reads CASSLGDRGQETQYF. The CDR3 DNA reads TGTGCCAGCAGCTTGGGTGACAGGGGCCAAGAGACCCAGTACTTC.

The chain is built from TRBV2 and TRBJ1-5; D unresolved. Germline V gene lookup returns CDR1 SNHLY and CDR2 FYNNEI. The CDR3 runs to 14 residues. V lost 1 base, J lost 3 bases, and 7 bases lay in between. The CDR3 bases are TGTGCCAGCAGTGAAGGTGGGCTCAATCAGCCCCAGCATTTT. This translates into CASSEGGLNQPQHF. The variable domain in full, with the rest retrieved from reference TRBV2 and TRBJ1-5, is EPEVTQTPSHQVTQMGQEVILRCVPISNHLYFYWYRQILGQKVEFLVSFYNNEISEKSEIFDDQFSVERPDGSNFTLKIRSTKLEDSAMYFCASSEGGLNQPQHFGDGTRLSIL.

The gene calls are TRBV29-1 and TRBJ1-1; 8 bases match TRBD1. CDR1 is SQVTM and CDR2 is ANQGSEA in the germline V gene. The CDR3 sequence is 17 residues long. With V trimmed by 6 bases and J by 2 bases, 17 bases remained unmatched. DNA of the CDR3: TGCAGCGTCGCAGATACGTTTGGGACAGGAGGAAACACTGAAGCTTTCTTT. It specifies CSVADTFGTGGNTEAFF.

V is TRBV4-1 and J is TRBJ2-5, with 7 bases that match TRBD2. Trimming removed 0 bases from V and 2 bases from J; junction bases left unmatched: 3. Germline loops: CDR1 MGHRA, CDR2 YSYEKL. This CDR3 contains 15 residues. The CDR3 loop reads CASSQERGFQETQYF. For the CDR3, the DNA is TGCGCCAGCAGCCAAGAGCGGGGGTTTCAAGAGACCCAGTACTTC.

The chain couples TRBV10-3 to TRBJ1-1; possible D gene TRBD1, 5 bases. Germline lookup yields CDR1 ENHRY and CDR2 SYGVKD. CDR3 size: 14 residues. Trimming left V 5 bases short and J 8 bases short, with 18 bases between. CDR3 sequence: CAISTDREIEEAFF. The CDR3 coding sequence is TGTGCCATCAGTACAGACAGAGAAATAGAAGAAGCTTTCTTT.

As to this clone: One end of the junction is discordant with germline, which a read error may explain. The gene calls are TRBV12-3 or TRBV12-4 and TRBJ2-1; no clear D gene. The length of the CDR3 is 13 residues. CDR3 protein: CASSSDSHNEQFF. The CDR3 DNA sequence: TGTGCCAGCAGCTCTGACTCCCACAATGAGCAGTTCTTC.

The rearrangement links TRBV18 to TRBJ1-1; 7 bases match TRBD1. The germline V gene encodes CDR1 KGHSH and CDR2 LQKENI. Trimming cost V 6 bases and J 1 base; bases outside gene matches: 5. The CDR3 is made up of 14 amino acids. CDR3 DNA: TGTGCCAGCTCGGGGGGACAGTCGAACACTGAAGCTTTCTTT. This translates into CASSGGQSNTEAFF.

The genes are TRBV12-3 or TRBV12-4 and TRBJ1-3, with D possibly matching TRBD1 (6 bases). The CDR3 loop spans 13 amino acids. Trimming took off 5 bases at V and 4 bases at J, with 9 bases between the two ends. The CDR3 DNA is TGTGCCAGCAGTAACAGGGAGGGAAACACCATATATTTT. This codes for CASSNREGNTIYF.

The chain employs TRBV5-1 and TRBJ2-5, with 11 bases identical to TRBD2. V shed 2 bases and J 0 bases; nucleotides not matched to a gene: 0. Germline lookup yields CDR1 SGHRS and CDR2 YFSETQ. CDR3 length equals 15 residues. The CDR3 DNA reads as TGCGCCAGCAGCTTTAGCGGGGGGGACCAAGAGACCCAGTACTTC. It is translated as CASSFSGGDQETQYF.

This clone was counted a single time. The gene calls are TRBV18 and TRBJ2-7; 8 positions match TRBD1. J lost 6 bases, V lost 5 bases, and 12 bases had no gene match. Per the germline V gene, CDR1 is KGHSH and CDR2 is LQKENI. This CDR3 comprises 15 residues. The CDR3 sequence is CASSSPDTGGLEQYF. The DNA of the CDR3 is TGTGCCAGCTCAAGCCCCGATACAGGGGGTCTCGAGCAGTACTTC.

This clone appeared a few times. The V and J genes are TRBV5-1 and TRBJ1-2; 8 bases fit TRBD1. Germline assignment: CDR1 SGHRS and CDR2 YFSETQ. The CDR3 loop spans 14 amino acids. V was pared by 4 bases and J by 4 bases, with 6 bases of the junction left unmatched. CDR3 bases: TGCGCCAGCAGCCCTACAGGGGGGGGCTATGGCTACACCTTC. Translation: CASSPTGGGYGYTF.

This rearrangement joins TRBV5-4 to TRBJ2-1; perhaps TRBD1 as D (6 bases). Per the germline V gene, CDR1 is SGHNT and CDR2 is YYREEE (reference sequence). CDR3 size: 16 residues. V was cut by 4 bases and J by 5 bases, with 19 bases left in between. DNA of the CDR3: TGTGCCAGCAGCGCCGGGATCGAGGGGGACAACAATGAGCAGTTCTTC. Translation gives CASSAGIEGDNNEQFF.

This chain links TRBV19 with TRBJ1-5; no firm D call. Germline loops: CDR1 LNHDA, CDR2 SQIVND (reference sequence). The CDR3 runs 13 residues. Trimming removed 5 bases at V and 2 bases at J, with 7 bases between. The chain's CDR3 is CASSWSGNQPQHF. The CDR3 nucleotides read TGTGCCAGTAGTTGGTCAGGCAATCAGCCCCAGCATTTT.